This T cell receptor (beta chain) is from a study of T cells in Graves' hyperthyroidism and ophthalmopathy. V gave up 1 base and J gave up 2 bases; unmatched junction bases: 7. This CDR3 has 18 residues. Germline V gene lookup returns CDR1 PRHDT and CDR2 FYEKMQ (reference sequence). Amplified TCR beta CDR3 regions came from RNA transcripts. An initial round of RT-PCR targeting the TCR CDR3 relied on the HTBI primer set. TCRdb re-called the multiplex PCR reads with MiXCR, one entry per CDR3 protein. The data show about 560,000 distinct CDR3 sequences, with 14% seen just once and over 11% held by the top ten. The authors obtained PBMCs from more than 8 ml of fresh peripheral blood. This clonotype has at least ten counts.

The genes are TRBV13 and TRBJ2-3, with 12 bases identical to TRBD2. This sequence originates from a woman between 35 and 50 years old with Graves' hyperthyroidism. The sequenced sample was blood. Here the CDR3 reads CASSLASGRGSTTDTQYF. In DNA form, the CDR3 reads TGTGCCAGCAGCTTAGCTAGCGGGAGGGGTTCCACCACAGATACGCAGTATTTT.